This T cell receptor beta chain originates from a study of blood T cell repertoires in COVID-19. Background on the study: There were acute and convalescent COVID-19 samples, and they came from the United States, Italy and Spain. Sample material is recorded as cDNA or gDNA derived from T cells, B-cell-depleted T cells, or PBMCs.

Per the germline V gene, CDR1 is LGHNA and CDR2 is YNFKEQ. The CDR3 totals 15 residues. Trimming stripped 0 bases from V and 3 bases from J, with 12 bases between. This clone was detected once. The protocol was immunoSEQ multiplex PCR, while the TCRdb copy is restricted to in-frame clones and leaves out a portion. The sample contains roughly 150,000 clones, around 73% of which appear only once. Sequenced input: peripheral blood. This sequence joins TRBV4-2 and TRBJ2-7; the D gene is possibly TRBD1 (5 bases). This clonotype was obtained from a man in his 60s who had recovered from COVID-19. The CDR3 sequence is CASSQEGARLYEQYF. The CDR3 region has the DNA TGTGCCAGCAGCCAAGAAGGGGCGAGACTCTACGAGCAGTACTTC.